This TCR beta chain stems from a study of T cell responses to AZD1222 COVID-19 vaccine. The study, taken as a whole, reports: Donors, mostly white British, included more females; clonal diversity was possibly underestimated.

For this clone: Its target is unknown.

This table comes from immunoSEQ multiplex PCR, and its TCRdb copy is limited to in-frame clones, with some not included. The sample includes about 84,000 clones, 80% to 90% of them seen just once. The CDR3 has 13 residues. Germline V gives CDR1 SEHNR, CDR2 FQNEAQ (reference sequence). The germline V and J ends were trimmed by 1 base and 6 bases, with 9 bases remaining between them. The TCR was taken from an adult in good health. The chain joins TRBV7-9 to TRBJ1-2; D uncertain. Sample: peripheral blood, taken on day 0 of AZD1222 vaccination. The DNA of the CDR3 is TGTGCCAGCAGCTTAGTAGTCGGGGATGGCTACACCTTC. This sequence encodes CASSLVVGDGYTF.